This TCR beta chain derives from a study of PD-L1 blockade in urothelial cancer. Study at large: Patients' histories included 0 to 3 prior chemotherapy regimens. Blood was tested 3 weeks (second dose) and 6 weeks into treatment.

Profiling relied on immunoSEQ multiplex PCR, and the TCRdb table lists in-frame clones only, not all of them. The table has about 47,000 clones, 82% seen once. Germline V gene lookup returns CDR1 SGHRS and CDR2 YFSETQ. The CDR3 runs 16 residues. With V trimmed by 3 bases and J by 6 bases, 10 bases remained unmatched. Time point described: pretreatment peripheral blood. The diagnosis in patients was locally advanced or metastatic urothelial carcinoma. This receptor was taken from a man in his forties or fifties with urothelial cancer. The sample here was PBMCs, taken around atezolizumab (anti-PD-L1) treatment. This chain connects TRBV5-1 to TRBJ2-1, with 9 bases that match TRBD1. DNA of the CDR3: TGCGCCAGCAGCTCAGGCTACAGGGGGCGAAGCAATGAGCAGTTCTTC. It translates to CASSSGYRGRSNEQFF.